This T cell receptor beta chain derives from a study of shared clonotypes between healthy human individuals. Background on the study: Three plates each covered CD4 naive and memory; CD8 naive two, CD8 memory one. Study results and limitations: Sequencing depth was expected to influence donor clonotype sharing. The study found approximately 5% of naive CD4 clonotypes shared across four donors.

Concerning this clone: Its target is not known.

As originally analysed: Junction-only immunoSEQ data arrived without quality scores, meaning filtering differed. Generated by immunoSEQ multiplex PCR, the TCRdb table keeps only in-frame clones and is missing some. V and J calls and clone size follow that table, whereas D and trimming were derived from the DNA. In the table there are some 2,500,000 clones, just under 95% of which are singletons. Sample: naive CD4+ T cells from PBMCs. Noted subset: CD45RA+ positively selected. The sequence came from a man between 18 and 35 years old in good health. Some clones in this sample may be carry-over from other donors' samples.

The DNA of the CDR3 is TGTGCCAGCTCACCAATGACAGGGCTTTTCACGAACACCGGGGAGCTGTTTTTT. This translates into CASSPMTGLFTNTGELFF. This rearrangement joins TRBV18 to TRBJ2-2, with 7 bases fitting TRBD1. The CDR3 runs 18 residues. From germline, CDR1 is KGHSH and CDR2 LQKENI. V lost 2 bases to trimming and J lost 0 bases; unmatched junction nucleotides: 9.